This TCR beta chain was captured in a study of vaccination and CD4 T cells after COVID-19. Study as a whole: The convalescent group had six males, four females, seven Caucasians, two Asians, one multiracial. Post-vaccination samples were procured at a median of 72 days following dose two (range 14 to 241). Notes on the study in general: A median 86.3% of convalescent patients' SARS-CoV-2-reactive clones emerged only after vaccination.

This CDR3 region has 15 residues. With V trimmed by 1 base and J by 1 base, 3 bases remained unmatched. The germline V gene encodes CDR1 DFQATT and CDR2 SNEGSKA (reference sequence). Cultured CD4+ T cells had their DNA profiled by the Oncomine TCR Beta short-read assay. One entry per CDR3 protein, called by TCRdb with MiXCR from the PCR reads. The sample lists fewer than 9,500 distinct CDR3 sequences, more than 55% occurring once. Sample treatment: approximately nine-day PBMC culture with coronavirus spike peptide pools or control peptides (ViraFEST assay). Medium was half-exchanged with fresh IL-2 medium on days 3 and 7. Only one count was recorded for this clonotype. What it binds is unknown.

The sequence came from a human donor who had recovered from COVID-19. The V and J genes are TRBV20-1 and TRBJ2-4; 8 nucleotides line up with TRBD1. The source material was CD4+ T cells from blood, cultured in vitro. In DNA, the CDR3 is TGCAGTGCTAGAGGACAGGGGTGGGCCAAAAACATTCAGTACTTC. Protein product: CSARGQGWAKNIQYF.